The 17 T cell receptor beta chains given below trace back to one sample, sequenced in a study of circulating CD8 cells and anti-PD-1 response in melanoma. Using around 14 ng of total RNA, TCR libraries were made with the QIAseq Immune Repertoire TCR panel. MiXCR, applied by TCRdb to the reads, yields one record per CDR3 protein. Here the sample spans approximately 700 distinct CDR3 sequences, under 5.5% being singletons. Live CD3+CD8+TCRalphabeta+ cells were sorted into four subsets by PD-1 and/or TIGIT. This sample comprised CD8+ T cells from PBMCs, obtained at baseline or after one month of anti-PD-1 therapy (not recorded which). Receptors were obtained from a human donor with melanoma.

This chain links TRBV6-1 with TRBJ1-2; D might be TRBD1 (5 bases). The germline CDR1 and CDR2 sequences are MNHNS and SASEGT. This CDR3 has 13 residues. Deletions cut 1 base from V and 5 bases from J, with 8 bases between. CDR3 sequence: CASSEGGGYGYTF. CDR3 nucleotides: TGTGCCAGCAGTGAAGGTGGGGGATATGGCTACACCTTC.

In this sample, this clonotype is medium-sized. This chain connects TRBV29-1 to TRBJ1-5, with TRBD1 as a possible D gene (6 bases). The CDR3 extends over 14 amino acids. Deletions cut 5 bases from V and 3 bases from J, with 14 bases between. CDR1 and CDR2 (germline): SQVTM, ANQGSEA. The CDR3 DNA is TGCAGCGTTAGGACAGTACATGACAATCAGCCCCAGCATTTT. It specifies CSVRTVHDNQPQHF.

This clonotype turned up a few times. Being one base from a much bigger clone, this may be a read error. The genes are TRBV4-1 and TRBJ2-7, with D hard to call. There are 13 residues in the CDR3. With 1 base removed from V and 6 bases from J, the gap between germline ends came to 10 bases. Germline CDR1 is MGHRA and CDR2 is YSYEKL. The CDR3 DNA reads as TGCGCCAGCAGCCAAGCCCGCCAGAGCGAGCAGTACTTC. Its protein product is CASSQARQSEQYF.

By share of the sample, this clonotype is large. V is TRBV5-5 and J is TRBJ2-7; 10 nucleotides match TRBD1. The CDR3 consists of 14 residues. The germline V gene has CDR1 SGHKS and CDR2 YYEKEE (reference sequence). With V trimmed by 0 bases and J by 5 bases, 2 bases remained unmatched. CDR3 nucleotides: TGTGCCAGCAGCTTGGGGACAGGGGGTAACGAGCAGTACTTC. Translated: CASSLGTGGNEQYF.

This clonotype is labeled as large. This chain joins TRBV19 and TRBJ2-7; weak D call: TRBD2 (5 bases). Germline values: CDR1 LNHDA, CDR2 SQIVND (reference sequence). This CDR3 region has 11 residues. The germline V and J ends were trimmed by 10 bases and 2 bases, with 9 bases remaining between them. Here the CDR3 DNA reads TGTGCCACCCGAGGGACCTACGAGCAGTACTTC. This gives the protein CATRGTYEQYF. Drawing the rest from reference TRBV19 and TRBJ2-7, the complete variable domain is DGGITQSPKYLFRKEGQNVTLSCEQNLNHDAMYWYRQDPGQGLRLIYYSQIVNDFQKGDIAEGYSVSREKKESFPLTVTSAQKNPTAFYLCATRGTYEQYFGPGTRLTVT.

This clonotype rates as large. The V and J genes are TRBV5-5 and TRBJ2-2; weak D call: TRBD1 (6 bases). In germline, CDR1 is SGHKS, CDR2 YYEKEE (reference sequence). This CDR3 is built from 15 residues. Trimming shortened V by 5 bases and J by 7 bases, and 18 bases separated the two germline ends. The CDR3 DNA is TGTGCCAGCAGGCTGCAAGGGGGTAGTAACGGGGAGCTGTTTTTT. It is translated as CASRLQGGSNGELFF.

This clonotype rates as medium-sized (0.01 to 0.1%). The gene calls are TRBV7-2 and TRBJ2-3; D is tentatively TRBD1 or TRBD2 (5 bases each). Germline V gives CDR1 SGHTA, CDR2 FQGNSA. CDR3 length equals 12 residues. Trimming stripped 8 bases from V and 5 bases from J, with 11 bases between. CDR3 amino acids: CASSGTVDTQYF. In DNA form, the CDR3 reads TGTGCCAGCTCCGGGACGGTAGATACGCAGTATTTT.

By share of the sample, this clonotype is medium-sized. The gene calls are TRBV18 and TRBJ2-5, with D unclear. The CDR3 consists of 15 residues. Trimming left V 3 bases short and J 0 bases short, with 11 bases between. The V gene's germline CDR1 is KGHSH and CDR2 LQKENI. CDR3 in amino acids: CASSPLGVDQETQYF. The CDR3 DNA sequence: TGTGCCAGCTCACCGCTAGGAGTAGACCAAGAGACCCAGTACTTC.

Concerning this clonotype: A much larger clonotype is one base distant, so this may be a read error. V gene TRBV19 combines with J gene TRBJ1-1; TRBD1 might be the D (6 bases). There are 13 residues in the CDR3. Germline CDR1 reads LNHDA; CDR2 reads SQIVND (reference sequence). The CDR3 DNA reads TGTGCCAGTAGTAGGGACGGGGACACTGAAGCTCTCTTT. Amino acids: CASSRDGDTEALF.

This clonotype ranks as large. The chain employs TRBV14 and TRBJ1-6, with TRBD1 matching 8 bases. This CDR3 is 16 amino acids long. V lost 2 bases and J lost 8; bases outside the gene matches: 8. The germline CDR1 and CDR2 sequences are SGHDN and FVKESK. CDR3 amino acids: CASSQWTGSGYSPLHF. Here the CDR3 DNA reads TGTGCCAGCAGCCAATGGACAGGGAGTGGTTATTCACCCCTCCACTTT.

By share, this clonotype ranks as medium-sized. The gene calls are TRBV3-1 and TRBJ2-2; 12 bases map to TRBD2. This CDR3 is built from 21 residues. Per germline, CDR1 LGHDT and CDR2 YNNKEL (reference sequence). The V gene end was trimmed by 4 bases and the J gene end by 0 bases; junction bases not matched to a gene: 15. CDR3 amino acids: CASSPLRLLAGGPPNTGELFF. CDR3 DNA: TGTGCCAGCAGCCCCTTAAGGTTGCTAGCGGGGGGGCCCCCGAACACCGGGGAGCTGTTTTTT. Full variable domain (remainder filled in from reference TRBV3-1 and TRBJ2-2): DTAVSQTPKYLVTQMGNDKSIKCEQNLGHDTMYWYKQDSKKFLKIMFSYNNKELIINETVPNRFSPKSPDKAHLNLHINSLELGDSAVYFCASSPLRLLAGGPPNTGELFFGEGSRLTVL.

By share of the sample, this clonotype is large (0.1 to 1%). This rearrangement joins TRBV5-4 to TRBJ2-7; 7 bases are a match to TRBD2. The V gene's germline CDR1 is SGHNT and CDR2 YYREEE (reference sequence). V shed 2 bases and J 3 bases; nucleotides not matched to a gene: 2. The CDR3 has 13 amino acids. The CDR3 nucleotides read TGTGCCAGCAGCTTATCGGGAGGCTACGAGCAGTACTTC. Encoded protein: CASSLSGGYEQYF.

By its share, this clonotype is medium-sized. The V gene is TRBV19, the J gene TRBJ2-7; 10 bases line up with TRBD1. Germline CDR1 reads LNHDA; CDR2 reads SQIVND (reference sequence). After removal of 8 bases from V and 3 bases from J, the junction contained 7 bases not matched to a gene. The CDR3 is made up of 14 amino acids. In DNA, the CDR3 is TGTGCCAGTCAACCGACAGGGGGCATCTACGAGCAGTACTTC. Amino acid sequence: CASQPTGGIYEQYF.

By its share, this clonotype is medium-sized (0.01 to 0.1%). This rearrangement joins TRBV19 to TRBJ2-2, with a possible D match to TRBD1 (6 bases). Germline V gives CDR1 LNHDA, CDR2 SQIVND (reference sequence). There are 15 residues in the CDR3. The V end lost 6 bases, the J end lost 0 bases, and 11 bases lay between the germline ends. This chain's CDR3 is CASSHRAANTGELFF. In DNA, the CDR3 is TGTGCCAGTAGCCACAGGGCCGCGAACACCGGGGAGCTGTTTTTT.

This clonotype is classed as large. The chain couples TRBV19 to TRBJ1-5, with a possible D match to TRBD1 (5 bases). This CDR3 region has 12 residues. The germline CDR1 and CDR2 sequences are LNHDA and SQIVND (reference sequence). The ends were cut back, 6 bases at V and 2 bases at J, with 5 bases in the middle. CDR3 in amino acids: CASRTGNQPQHF. The CDR3 nucleotides are TGTGCCAGTAGGACAGGCAATCAGCCCCAGCATTTT.

By proportion, this clonotype is large (0.1 to 1%). The J gene is TRBJ2-7, the V gene TRBV14, with D tentatively TRBD2 (6 bases). This CDR3 spans 16 amino acids. The V gene lost 0 bases and the J gene lost 4 bases, with 16 bases spanning the gap. Germline values: CDR1 SGHDN, CDR2 FVKESK. The CDR3 bases are TGTGCCAGCAGCCAAGACGGAGGGCAAGACAGATACGAGCAGTACTTC. It translates to CASSQDGGQDRYEQYF.

By frequency in the sample, this clonotype is medium-sized. V gene TRBV28 combines with J gene TRBJ2-1; D gene ambiguous. The CDR3 length is 12 residues. Germline CDR1 MDHEN, CDR2 SYDVKM. The V end was cut by 6 bases, the J end by 8 bases, with 11 bases between. The CDR3 is CASSTRRYEQFF. CDR3 nucleotide sequence: TGTGCCAGCAGCACCCGACGGTATGAGCAGTTCTTC.